This T cell receptor beta chain was found in a study of memory CD4+ T cells and cytomegalovirus serostatus. For the study at large: Of the healthy Belgian adults, 9 were CMV seropositive and more than 20 seronegative. Study observations and caveats: Of 150 to 200 reported CMV TCRbeta sequences, 60 to 85 were found in memory CD4+ repertoires. The CMV-associated TCR signature appears largely within the CD4+ memory repertoire.

Clones were sequenced by immunoSEQ multiplex PCR, and TCRdb holds only the in-frame ones, with some missing. The sample includes about 60,000 clones, 70% to 80% seen only once; the top ten take 0.7% to 0.9%. Single viable CD3+CD4+CD8-CD45RO+ cells were sorted as the memory CD4+ T cells. Donors' CMV status reflects serum IgG against pp150, pp28, p38, p52. Comment on this clone: Its antigen is not known.

The TCR originated in an adult in good health and CMV-seronegative. The material sequenced was memory CD4+ T cells from blood.

For the CDR3, the DNA is TGTGCCAGCAGCCAAGATATGGCTTTCCCTACGCAGTATTTT. Amino acids: CASSQDMAFPTQYF. The J gene is TRBJ2-3, the V gene TRBV4-2; D is uncertain. The germline V and J ends were trimmed by 0 bases and 8 bases, with 12 bases remaining between them. Germline V gives CDR1 LGHNA, CDR2 YNFKEQ. The CDR3 loop spans 14 amino acids.